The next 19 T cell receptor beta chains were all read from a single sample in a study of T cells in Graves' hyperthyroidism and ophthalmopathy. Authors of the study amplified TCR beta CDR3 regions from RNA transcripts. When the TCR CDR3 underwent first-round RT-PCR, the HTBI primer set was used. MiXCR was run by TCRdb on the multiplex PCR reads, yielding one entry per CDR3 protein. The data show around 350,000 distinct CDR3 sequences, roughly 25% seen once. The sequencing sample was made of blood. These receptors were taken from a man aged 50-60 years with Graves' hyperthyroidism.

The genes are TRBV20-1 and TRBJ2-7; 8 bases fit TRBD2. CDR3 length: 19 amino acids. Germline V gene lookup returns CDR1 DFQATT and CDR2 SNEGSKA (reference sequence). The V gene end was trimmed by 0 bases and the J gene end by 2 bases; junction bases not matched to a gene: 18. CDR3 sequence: CSAREGRSGSGTMPYEQYF. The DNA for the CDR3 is TGCAGTGCTAGAGAGGGGCGCTCGGGTAGCGGGACCATGCCCTACGAGCAGTACTTC.

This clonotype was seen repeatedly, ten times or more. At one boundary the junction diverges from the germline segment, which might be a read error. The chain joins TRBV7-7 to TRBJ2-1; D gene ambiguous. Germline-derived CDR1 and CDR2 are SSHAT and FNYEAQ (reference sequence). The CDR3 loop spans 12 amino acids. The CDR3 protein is CASSLYGGEQFF. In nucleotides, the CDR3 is TGTGCTAGCAGCTTGTATGGCGGAGAGCAGTTCTTC. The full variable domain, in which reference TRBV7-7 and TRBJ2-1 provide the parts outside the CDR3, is GAGVSQSPRYKVTKRGQDVTLRCDPISSHATLYWYQQALGQGPEFLTYFNYEAQPDKSGLPSDRFSAERPEGSISTLTIQRTEQRDSAMYRCASSLYGGEQFFGPGTRLTVL.

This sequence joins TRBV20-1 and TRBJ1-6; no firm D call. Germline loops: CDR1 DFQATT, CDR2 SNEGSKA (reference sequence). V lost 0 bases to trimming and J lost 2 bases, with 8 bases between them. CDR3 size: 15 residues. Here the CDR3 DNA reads TGCAGTGCTAGAGAGGAAATGCCCTATAATTCACCCCTCCACTTT. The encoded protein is CSAREEMPYNSPLHF.

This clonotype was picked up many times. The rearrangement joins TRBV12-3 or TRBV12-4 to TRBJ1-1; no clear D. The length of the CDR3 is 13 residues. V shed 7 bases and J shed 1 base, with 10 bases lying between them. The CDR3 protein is CASKGAENTEAFF. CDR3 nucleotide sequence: TGTGCCAGCAAAGGCGCGGAGAACACTGAAGCTTTCTTT.

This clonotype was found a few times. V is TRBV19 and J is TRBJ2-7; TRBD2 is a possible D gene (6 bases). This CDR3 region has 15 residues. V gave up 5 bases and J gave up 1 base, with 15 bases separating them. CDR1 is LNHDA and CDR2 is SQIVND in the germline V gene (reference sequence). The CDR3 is CASSPAGRKSYEQYF. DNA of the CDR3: TGTGCCAGTAGTCCCGCGGGGCGAAAATCCTACGAGCAGTACTTC.

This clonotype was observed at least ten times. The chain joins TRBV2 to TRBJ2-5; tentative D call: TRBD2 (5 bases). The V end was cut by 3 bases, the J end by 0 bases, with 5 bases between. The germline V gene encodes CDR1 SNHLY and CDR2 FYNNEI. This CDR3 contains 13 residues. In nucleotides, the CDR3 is TGTGCCAGCAGTGAGGACTACCAAGAGACCCAGTACTTC. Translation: CASSEDYQETQYF.

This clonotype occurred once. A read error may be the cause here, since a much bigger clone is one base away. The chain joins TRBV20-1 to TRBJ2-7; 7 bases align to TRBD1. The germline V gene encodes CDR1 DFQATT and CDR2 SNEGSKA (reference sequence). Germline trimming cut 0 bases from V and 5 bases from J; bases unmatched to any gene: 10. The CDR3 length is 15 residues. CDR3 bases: TGCAGTGCTAGAGATATGCGTGACAGGGCCCACGAGCAGTACTTC. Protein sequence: CSARDMRDRAHEQYF.

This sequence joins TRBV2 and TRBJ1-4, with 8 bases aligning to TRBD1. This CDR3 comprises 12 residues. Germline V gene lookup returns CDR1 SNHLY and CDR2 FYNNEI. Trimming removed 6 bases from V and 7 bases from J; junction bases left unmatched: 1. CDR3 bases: TGTGCCAGCAGGACAGGGGTTGAAAAACTGTTTTTT. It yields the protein CASRTGVEKLFF.

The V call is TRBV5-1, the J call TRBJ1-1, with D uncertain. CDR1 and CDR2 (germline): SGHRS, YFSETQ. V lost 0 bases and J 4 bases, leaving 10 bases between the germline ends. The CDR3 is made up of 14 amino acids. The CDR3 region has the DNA TGCGCCAGCAGCTTGGTTGTCAGCACCACTGAAGCTTTCTTT. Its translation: CASSLVVSTTEAFF.

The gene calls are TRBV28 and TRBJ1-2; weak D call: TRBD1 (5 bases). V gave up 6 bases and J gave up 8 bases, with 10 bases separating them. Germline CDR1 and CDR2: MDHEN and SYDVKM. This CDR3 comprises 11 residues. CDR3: CASRVWGGYTF. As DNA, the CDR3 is TGTGCCAGCAGGGTATGGGGGGGCTACACCTTC.

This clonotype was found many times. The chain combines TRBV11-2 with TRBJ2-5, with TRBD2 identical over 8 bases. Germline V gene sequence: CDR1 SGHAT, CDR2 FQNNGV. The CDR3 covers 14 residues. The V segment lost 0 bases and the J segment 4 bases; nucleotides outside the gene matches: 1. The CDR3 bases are TGTGCCAGCAGCTTAGAAACTAGCGGAGAGACCCAGTACTTC. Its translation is CASSLETSGETQYF.

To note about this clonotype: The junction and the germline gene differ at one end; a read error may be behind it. The CDR3 region is CASSKGGHDYGCTF. The CDR3 DNA reads as TGTGCCAGCAGCAAGGGAGGGCACGACTATGGCTGCACCTTC. The chain couples TRBV3-1 to TRBJ1-2, with D unclear. CDR1 and CDR2 (germline): LGHDT, YNNKEL (reference sequence). This CDR3 is 14 amino acids long. The entire variable domain, with the rest obtained from reference TRBV3-1 and TRBJ1-2, is as follows: DTAVSQTPKYLVTQMGNDKSIKCEQNLGHDTMYWYKQDSKKFLKIMFSYNNKELIINETVPNRFSPKSPDKAHLNLHINSLELGDSAVYFCASSKGGHDYGCTFGSGTRLTVV.

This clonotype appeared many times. The CDR3 DNA sequence: TGTGCCAGCAGTGAGGGGGAGACCCAGTACTTC. This codes for CASSEGETQYF. V and J are TRBV2 and TRBJ2-5, with D unresolved. V was clipped by 3 bases and J by 5 bases, with 4 bases between them. The V gene's germline CDR1 is SNHLY and CDR2 FYNNEI. This CDR3 has 11 amino acids.

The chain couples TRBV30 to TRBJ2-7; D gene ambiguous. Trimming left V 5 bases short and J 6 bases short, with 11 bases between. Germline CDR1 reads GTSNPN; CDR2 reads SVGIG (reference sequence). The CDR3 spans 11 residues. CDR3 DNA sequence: TGTGCCTGGGATATAGGAGTCGAGCAGTACTTC. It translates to CAWDIGVEQYF. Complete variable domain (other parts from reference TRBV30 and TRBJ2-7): SQTIHQWPATLVQPVGSPLSLECTVEGTSNPNLYWYRQAAGRGLQLLFYSVGIGQISSEVPQNLSASRPQDRQFILSSKKLLLSDSGFYLCAWDIGVEQYFGPGTRLTVT.

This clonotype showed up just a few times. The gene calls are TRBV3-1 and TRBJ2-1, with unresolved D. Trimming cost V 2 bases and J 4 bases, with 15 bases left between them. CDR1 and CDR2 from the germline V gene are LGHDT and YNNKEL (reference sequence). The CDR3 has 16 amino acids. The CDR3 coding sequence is TGTGCCAGCAGCCAAAAACTTCCCGGATCATACAATGAGCAGTTCTTC. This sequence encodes CASSQKLPGSYNEQFF.

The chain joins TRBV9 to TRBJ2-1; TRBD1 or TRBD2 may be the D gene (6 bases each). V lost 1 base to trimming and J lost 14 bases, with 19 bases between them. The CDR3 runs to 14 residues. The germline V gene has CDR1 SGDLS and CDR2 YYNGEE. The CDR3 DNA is TGTGCCAGCAGCGTATCAGTTGAGGGGGGATTGGAGTTCTTC. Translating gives CASSVSVEGGLEFF.

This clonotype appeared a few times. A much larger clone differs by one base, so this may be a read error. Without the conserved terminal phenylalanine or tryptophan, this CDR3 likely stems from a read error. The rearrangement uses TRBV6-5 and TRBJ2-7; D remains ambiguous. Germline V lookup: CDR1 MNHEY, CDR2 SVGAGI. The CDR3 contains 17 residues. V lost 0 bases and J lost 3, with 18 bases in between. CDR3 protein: CASSYSMDEVGHYEQYL. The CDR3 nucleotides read TGTGCCAGCAGTTACTCGATGGACGAGGTGGGTCACTACGAGCAGTACCTC.

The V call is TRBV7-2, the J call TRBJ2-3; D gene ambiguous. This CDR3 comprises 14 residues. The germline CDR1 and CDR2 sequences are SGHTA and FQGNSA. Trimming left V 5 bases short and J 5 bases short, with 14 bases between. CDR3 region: CASSLSPSIDTQYF. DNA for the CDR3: TGTGCCAGCAGCCTTTCCCCCAGTATAGATACGCAGTATTTT.

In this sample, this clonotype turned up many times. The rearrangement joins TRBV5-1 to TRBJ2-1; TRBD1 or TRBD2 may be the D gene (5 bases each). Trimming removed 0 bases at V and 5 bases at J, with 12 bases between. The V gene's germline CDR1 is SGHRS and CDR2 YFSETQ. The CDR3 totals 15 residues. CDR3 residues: CASSLDWGTHNEQFF. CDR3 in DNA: TGCGCCAGCAGCTTGGACTGGGGGACCCACAATGAGCAGTTCTTC.